The entry below describes one TCR beta chain. The V gene's germline CDR1 is MNHEY and CDR2 SMNVEV (reference sequence). The V end lost 6 bases, the J end lost 9 bases, and 18 bases lay between the germline ends. The CDR3 is 14 amino acids. This sample was included in a study of cytomegalovirus exposure and HLA in healthy donors. The study ran its PCR with 60 Vbeta and 13 Jbeta primers. Some clones are missing from TCRdb's copy, which holds only in-frame ones; the method was immunoSEQ multiplex PCR. Here the sample spans 140,000 to 150,000 clones, roughly 79% being singletons. The sequence was collected from a woman aged 55-70 years in good health and CMV-seropositive. The V and J genes are TRBV27 and TRBJ2-1; D is perhaps TRBD1 (5 bases). The material sequenced was PBMCs. CDR3 DNA sequence: TGTGCCAGCAGCTCCACCCCAGGGTTCGGTGAGCAGTTCTTC. Its protein product is CASSSTPGFGEQFF.